The rows below give T cell receptor beta chains drawn from one sample of a study of regulatory T cells in long-lasting Graves disease. TCRdb ran MiXCR on the multiplex PCR reads and lists one entry per CDR3 protein. The sample lists about 540,000 distinct CDR3 sequences; about 13% were seen once. This same sample was also taken into another study, of T cells in Graves' hyperthyroidism and ophthalmopathy.

The sample here was peripheral blood mononuclear cells (PBMCs), taken at new diagnosis, from a patient treated with antithyroid drugs. The receptors derive from a man aged 25 to 45 with Graves disease. The CDR3 runs from the conserved cysteine through the conserved F or W. The D gene is left open where the match is weak. For some rows the clone size is stated as once, few or many, or as a class when expanded; others skip it.

TRBV29-1	-	-	TRBJ2-1	CSVESRGRGQFF	TGCAGCGTTGAATCTCGGGGTAGGGGGCAGTTCTTC
TRBV6-1	many	TRBD1	TRBJ2-1	CASTGQGMNEQFF	TGTGCCAGCACAGGACAGGGCATGAATGAGCAGTTCTTC
TRBV10-3	many	-	TRBJ2-7	CAISEGTVGEQYF	TGTGCCATCAGTGAAGGGACTGTCGGGGAGCAGTACTTC
TRBV20-1	-	-	TRBJ2-7	CSAESGGSYEQYF	TGCAGTGCTGAAAGCGGTGGGTCCTACGAGCAGTACTTC
TRBV4-1	few	-	TRBJ2-7	CASSQEGGNEQYF	TGCGCCAGCAGCCAAGAAGGTGGAAACGAGCAGTACTTC
TRBV7-2	many	TRBD2	TRBJ2-7	CASSSKRESPYEQYF	TGTGCCAGCAGCTCAAAGCGGGAGTCCCCCTACGAGCAGTACTTC
TRBV25-1	-	-	TRBJ2-7	CASSGLVYEQYF	TGTGCCAGCAGTGGACTAGTCTACGAGCAGTACTTC
TRBV5-1	-	TRBD1	TRBJ2-1	CASSSTGGAGNEQFF	TGCGCCAGCAGCTCGACAGGGGGCGCTGGGAATGAGCAGTTCTTC
TRBV24-1	-	-	TRBJ1-6	CATNSCPRLIPHNSPLHF	TGTGCCACCAACTCCTGTCCCCGCTTGATACCTCATAATTCACCCCTCCACTTT
TRBV18	-	TRBD2	TRBJ2-3	CASSLSDGTGGGTDTQYF	TGTGCCAGCTCACTGTCGGATGGAACGGGAGGAGGGACAGATACGCAGTATTTT
TRBV24-1	few	TRBD1	TRBJ1-2	CATSDPGTGNGYTF	TGTGCCACCAGTGATCCCGGGACAGGGAATGGCTACACCTTC
TRBV28	many	-	TRBJ1-5	CASSFPPESGQPQHF	TGTGCCAGCAGTTTCCCCCCCGAGAGTGGACAGCCCCAGCATTTT
TRBV5-1	-	-	TRBJ2-2	CASSLAWRSFTGELFF	TGCGCCAGCAGCTTGGCCTGGCGGAGTTTCACCGGGGAGCTGTTTTTT
TRBV12-3/TRBV12-4	many	-	TRBJ2-6	CASSSGLSGANVLTF	TGTGCCAGCAGTTCGGGACTCTCTGGGGCCAACGTCCTGACTTTC
TRBV20-1	many	-	TRBJ2-1	CSARVVGNEQFF	TGCAGTGCTAGAGTGGTAGGCAATGAGCAGTTCTTC
TRBV11-2	-	-	TRBJ2-3	CASDLGETSTDTQYF	TGTGCCAGCGACCTGGGGGAAACTAGCACAGATACGCAGTATTTT
TRBV4-1	-	TRBD2	TRBJ2-1	CASKREGSYNEQFF	TGCGCCAGCAAGCGGGAAGGGTCCTACAATGAGCAGTTCTTC
TRBV2	many	-	TRBJ2-7	CASNRDEQYF	TGCGCCAGCAACAGGGACGAGCAGTACTTC
TRBV7-9	many	-	TRBJ2-2	CASSLGRKGTTGELFF	TGTGCCAGCAGCTTAGGTCGAAAGGGTACGACCGGGGAGCTGTTTTTT
TRBV6-1	many	-	TRBJ2-3	CASRLASGDTQYF	TGTGCCAGCAGACTGGCCTCCGGCGATACGCAGTATTTT
TRBV18	-	-	TRBJ2-3	CASSHSGPDTQYF	TGTGCCAGCTCCCACAGCGGCCCAGATACGCAGTATTTT
TRBV27	few	TRBD1	TRBJ1-1	CASTQWGRTGRDSEAFF	TGTGCCAGCACCCAATGGGGAAGGACAGGGCGGGACTCTGAAGCTTTCTTT
TRBV20-1	few	-	TRBJ2-5	CSAHGGEETQYF	TGCAGTGCCCACGGAGGGGAGGAGACCCAGTACTTC
TRBV19	-	-	TRBJ1-4	CASMRTYKGTNEKLFF	TGTGCCAGTATGAGGACATATAAGGGAACTAATGAAAAACTGTTTTTT
TRBV28	many	TRBD1	TRBJ2-7	CASSGQGGGILNEQYF	TGTGCCAGCAGCGGACAGGGCGGAGGGATCTTGAACGAGCAGTACTTC
TRBV20-1	many	TRBD2	TRBJ2-7	CSADRDRGTSGSQEQYF	TGCAGTGCAGACCGGGACAGAGGGACTAGCGGGAGTCAAGAGCAGTACTTC
TRBV11-2	many	TRBD2	TRBJ2-2	CASSSQVAGVNTGELFF	TGTGCCAGCAGCTCCCAGGTGGCGGGAGTAAACACCGGGGAGCTGTTTTTT
TRBV2	many	-	TRBJ2-2	CASREYRDNTGELFF	TGTGCCAGCAGGGAATACAGGGATAACACCGGGGAGCTGTTTTTT
TRBV29-1	-	-	TRBJ2-3	CSVEDVSGKDTDTQYF	TGCAGCGTTGAAGATGTATCCGGGAAGGACACAGATACGCAGTATTTT
TRBV29-1	-	-	TRBJ2-7	CSVARGPVREQYF	TGCAGCGTTGCCCGAGGGCCGGTCCGCGAGCAGTACTTC
TRBV2	-	TRBD2	TRBJ2-5	CASNLVLAGVETQYF	TGTGCCAGCAATTTGGTACTAGCGGGAGTAGAGACCCAGTACTTC
TRBV12-3/TRBV12-4	-	-	TRBJ2-5	CASSFVAGQETQYF	TGTGCCAGCAGTTTCGTGGCGGGACAAGAGACCCAGTACTTC
TRBV19	-	TRBD1	TRBJ2-2	CASSIQGVVTGELFF	TGTGCCAGTAGTATTCAGGGGGTCGTTACCGGGGAGCTGTTTTTT
TRBV5-1	many	TRBD1	TRBJ1-1	CASSLAPTGAMNTEAFF	TGCGCCAGCAGCTTGGCTCCGACAGGGGCCATGAACACTGAAGCTTTCTTT
TRBV27	-	-	TRBJ1-6	CASSLSPGWNSPLHF	TGTGCCAGCAGTTTATCCCCGGGTTGGAATTCACCCCTCCACTTT
TRBV13	few	-	TRBJ2-5	CASSTKGLQETQYF	TGTGCCAGCAGCACCAAGGGGTTACAAGAGACCCAGTACTTC
TRBV4-1	-	-	TRBJ1-5	CASSEQAGNQPQHF	TGCGCCAGCAGCGAACAGGCGGGCAATCAGCCCCAGCATTTT
TRBV29-1	many	-	TRBJ1-1	CSVASAGNTEAFF	TGCAGCGTTGCCTCTGCTGGGAACACTGAAGCTTTCTTT
TRBV6-1	many	TRBD2	TRBJ2-1	CASKKLAGGNEQFF	TGTGCCAGCAAAAAACTAGCGGGAGGTAATGAGCAGTTCTTC
TRBV28	few	-	TRBJ1-2	CASSSTQINYGYTF	TGTGCCAGCAGTTCGACACAGATCAACTATGGCTACACCTTC
TRBV20-1	few	-	TRBJ1-4	CSARVADIGEKLFF	TGCAGTGCTAGAGTGGCGGACATCGGTGAAAAACTGTTTTTT